This is a list of T cell receptor beta chains from one sample in a study of blood T cell repertoires in COVID-19. Profiling relied on immunoSEQ multiplex PCR, and the TCRdb table lists in-frame clones only, not all of them. The repertoire holds approximately 190,000 clones, about nine tenths seen once, with under 2.5% in the top ten. The sequenced material came from peripheral blood. Receptors were obtained from a man between 65 and 85 years old with active or convalescent COVID-19. CDR3s include the opening cysteine and the closing phenylalanine or tryptophan. A D gene is named only where the DNA matches it firmly. A clone size is listed for some rows: how often the clone was seen (once, few, many), or a class if it is expanded.

>TRBV10-3|-|TRBJ1-2|-
TGTGCCATCAGTGAGGGGGCCGGCTATGGCTACACCTTC
CAISEGAGYGYTF
>TRBV3-1/TRBV3-2|TRBD1|TRBJ1-2|once
TGTGCCAGCAGCCAAGATCTGGGGACAGGGGGCGTTAATGGCTACACCTTC
CASSQDLGTGGVNGYTF
>TRBV5-4|TRBD2|TRBJ2-5|-
TGTGCCAGCAGCCCCATCCCCGGACTAGCGGAAGAGACCCAGTACTTC
CASSPIPGLAEETQYF
>TRBV24-1|-|TRBJ1-2|-
TGTGCCACCAGTGATCCCGGGACGGGGGTAGGTGGCTACACCTTC
CATSDPGTGVGGYTF
>TRBV28|TRBD2|TRBJ2-7|-
TGTGCCAGCAGTCTGACGGCGGGAGGCTACGAGCAGTACTTC
CASSLTAGGYEQYF
>TRBV12-3/TRBV12-4|-|TRBJ2-2|-
TGTGCCAGCAGTTTTTACGGGGAGCTGTTTTTT
CASSFYGELFF
>TRBV19|-|TRBJ2-2|few
TGTGCCAGTAGCCGTGGCACAGGGCCGACGACCGGGGAGCTGTTTTTT
CASSRGTGPTTGELFF
>TRBV3-1/TRBV3-2|TRBD1|TRBJ1-6|-
TGTGCCAGCAGCCAGGGGACAGGAGATAATTCACCCCTCCACTTT
CASSQGTGDNSPLHF
>TRBV10-1|-|TRBJ2-3|-
TGCGCCAGCAGTCAAAACCTAGCCCCCGCTAGGTGCAGCACAGATACGCAGTATTTT
CASSQNLAPARCSTDTQYF
>TRBV7-8|-|TRBJ1-2|-
TGTGCCAGCAGCTTACCCCCTGTCCGACAGAACTATGGCTACACCTTC
CASSLPPVRQNYGYTF
>TRBV27|-|TRBJ2-7|-
TGTGCCAGCAGTTTAGAAGGCGGGACAGAGACCTACGAGCAGTACTTC
CASSLEGGTETYEQYF
>TRBV15|TRBD1|TRBJ1-2|-
TGTGCCACCAGCAGTGACAGGGGGAACTATGGCTACACCTTC
CATSSDRGNYGYTF
>TRBV28|TRBD1|TRBJ1-2|-
TGTGCCACGACGCCCCGGACAGGATTTTCCTATGGCTACACCTTC
CATTPRTGFSYGYTF
>TRBV12-3/TRBV12-4|-|TRBJ2-7|-
TGTGCCAGCAGTTTACGACAGGCCTACGAGCAGTACTTC
CASSLRQAYEQYF
>TRBV28|TRBD1|TRBJ1-6|-
TGTGCCAGCAGCGAGGGGGCGCTTCATTCACCCCTCCACTTT
CASSEGALHSPLHF
>TRBV3-1/TRBV3-2|TRBD2|TRBJ2-1|once
TGTGCCAGCAGCCCTCTAGCGGGGGTCAATGAGCAGTTCTTC
CASSPLAGVNEQFF
>TRBV2|-|TRBJ2-1|few
TGTGCCAGCAGTGTAGGCGACTCGCGTCAGTTCTTC
CASSVGDSRQFF
>TRBV28|-|TRBJ2-1|-
TGTGCGTCCAGAGGGAGTAGCAATGAGCAGTTCTTC
CASRGSSNEQFF
>TRBV28|-|TRBJ2-1|-
TGTGCCAGCAGTTCAAGGGGGGGGTCTCAAATTGGGACAGGCTATATACCGTTCTTC
CASSSRGGSQIGTGYIPFF
>TRBV19|-|TRBJ1-4|-
TGTGCCAGTAGTACCACAACCCAACGCCCGAACAAAAAACTGTTTTTT
CASSTTTQRPNKKLFF
>TRBV27|TRBD2|TRBJ2-3|-
TGTGCCAGCAGTTTATCGGGTAGCGGGAGGCTGGATACGCAGTATTTT
CASSLSGSGRLDTQYF
>TRBV28|TRBD1|TRBJ1-2|-
TGTGCCAGCAGAAGGACAGGGGGCGCGGTTTCTGGCTACACCTTC
CASRRTGGAVSGYTF
>TRBV9|-|TRBJ2-2|-
TGTGCCAGCAGCGTAGCGACTCTTCCTACCGGGGAGCTGTTTTTT
CASSVATLPTGELFF
>TRBV6-5|TRBD2|TRBJ2-3|-
TGTGCCAGCACCGGGGGGACGGACGGATTACATTTT
CASTGGTDGLHF
>TRBV7-2|TRBD2|TRBJ2-3|-
TGTGCCAGCAGCTTAGCGTCTGGAGGGTCACTAGCGGGGGTAGGGGATACGCAGTATTTT
CASSLASGGSLAGVGDTQYF
>TRBV6-2/TRBV6-3|-|TRBJ1-1|-
TGTGCCAGCAGTTACACCCCAGGGAAGGTGAACACTGAAGCTTTCTTT
CASSYTPGKVNTEAFF
>TRBV27|TRBD1|TRBJ2-1|-
TGTGCCAGCAGTGGGGACAGGGGGTTCGATGAGCAGTTCTTC
CASSGDRGFDEQFF
>TRBV5-6|-|TRBJ1-1|once
TGTGCCAGCAGCTTGGTGGGCAGTCCTGAAGCTTTCTTT
CASSLVGSPEAFF
>TRBV19|-|TRBJ2-7|once
TGTGCCAGTAGAGGGGGAGGGAGCTCCTACGAGCAGTACTTC
CASRGGGSSYEQYF
>TRBV29-1|-|TRBJ1-3|-
TGCAGCGTTAGACTACTTCTCGAAAACACCATATATTTT
CSVRLLLENTIYF
>TRBV5-3|-|TRBJ1-2|many
TGTGCCAGAAGCCCTGTGGAGGGTCCCTATGGCTACACCTTC
CARSPVEGPYGYTF
>TRBV7-8|TRBD2|TRBJ2-5|-
TGTGCCAGCAGCAATCAAAAAGTCAGGGAGGGAGAGACCCAGTACTTC
CASSNQKVREGETQYF
>TRBV5-6|TRBD1|TRBJ1-2|-
TGTGCCAGCAGCTCAACCGGGACAGGGGGCTACTATGGCTACACCTTC
CASSSTGTGGYYGYTF
>TRBV5-1|TRBD2|TRBJ2-3|once
TGCGCCAGCAGCTATTCTGGGACTAGCGGGAGCTATTCCACAGATACGCAGTATTTT
CASSYSGTSGSYSTDTQYF
>TRBV19|TRBD1|TRBJ1-4|once
TGTGCCAGTACAACAACAGGGGTGGCGGGCGAAAAACTGTTTTTT
CASTTTGVAGEKLFF
>TRBV10-2|TRBD1|TRBJ1-2|once
TGCGCCAGCAGCAACAGGGGGTCGGGAGGCTACACCTTC
CASSNRGSGGYTF
>TRBV11-2|-|TRBJ1-1|once
TGTGCCAGCAGCATTGGGAGTGGTAGTACTGAAGCTTTCTTT
CASSIGSGSTEAFF
>TRBV7-8|-|TRBJ2-3|-
TGTGCCAGCAGCCCTATAACCAGCACAGATACGCAGTATTTT
CASSPITSTDTQYF
>TRBV5-1|-|TRBJ2-5|-
TGCGCCAGCAGATTGTTAGCTTGGTCAGAGACCCAGTACTTC
CASRLLAWSETQYF
>TRBV5-8|-|TRBJ1-1|-
TGTGCCAGCAGCTTGGACCAGCGGGGACTCCCCAACACTGAAGCTTTCTTT
CASSLDQRGLPNTEAFF
>TRBV20-1|TRBD1|TRBJ2-7|-
TGCAGTGCTAGTTCGGGACAGGGCCGAACCTACGAGCAGTACTTC
CSASSGQGRTYEQYF
>TRBV7-2|-|TRBJ2-5|few
TGTGCCAGCAGCCCCCTACGTGCGACCCAGTACTTC
CASSPLRATQYF
>TRBV18|-|TRBJ2-5|-
TGTGCCAGCTCACCGCGGGGAGGAAGGGAGACCCAGTACTTC
CASSPRGGRETQYF
>TRBV18|-|TRBJ1-1|-
TGTGCCAGCTCACCGGGAGGAACACTTCCTGAAGCTTTCTTT
CASSPGGTLPEAFF
>TRBV6-5|-|TRBJ2-5|few
TGTGCCAGCAGTTACTCGGGCAGGTCAGAGACCCAGTACTTC
CASSYSGRSETQYF
>TRBV5-1|TRBD2|TRBJ2-1|-
TGCGCCAGCAGCTTTCCGGGAGGATTCTTCAATGAGCAGTTCTTC
CASSFPGGFFNEQFF
>TRBV6-6|-|TRBJ2-1|-
TGTGCCAGCAGTTCTCACCGGACGAAGGGGAATGAGCAGTTCTTC
CASSSHRTKGNEQFF
>TRBV29-1|-|TRBJ1-1|once
TGCAGCGTTAGGAGCTGGGAGGACACTGAAGCTTTCTTT
CSVRSWEDTEAFF
>TRBV6-2/TRBV6-3|-|TRBJ2-3|few
TGTGCCAGCAGCCTAGAAGCGGGCCAGACGGTCGCTGGCACAGATACGCAGTATTTT
CASSLEAGQTVAGTDTQYF
>TRBV21-1|-|TRBJ1-5|-
TGTGCCAGCAGCAAATCTAAGGGGGCGAGTCAGCCCCAGCATTTT
CASSKSKGASQPQHF
>TRBV9|TRBD1|TRBJ2-7|once
TGTGCCAGCAGCTCTGGACAGGGGGCGTACGAGCAGTACTTC
CASSSGQGAYEQYF
>TRBV5-4|-|TRBJ2-3|once
TGTGCCAGCAGCTTGGTTGGCGCCGACCGGGCGCAGTATTTT
CASSLVGADRAQYF
>TRBV2|TRBD1|TRBJ1-6|few
TGTGCCAGCAGCCCCGGGGGACAGCTCCTTTATTCACCCCTCCACTTT
CASSPGGQLLYSPLHF
>TRBV11-3|TRBD2|TRBJ2-1|-
TGTGCCAGCAGCCTCTTGGCGGGGGGGTACAATGAGCAGTTCTTC
CASSLLAGGYNEQFF
>TRBV5-4|-|TRBJ1-1|-
TGTGCCAGCAGCCCCGACAGTAACACTGAAGCTTTCTTT
CASSPDSNTEAFF
>TRBV29-1|-|TRBJ1-4|-
TGCAGCGTAGAGCACTCTAATGAAAAACTGTTTTTT
CSVEHSNEKLFF
>TRBV30|-|TRBJ1-6|few
TGTGCCTGGAGTGGGGCCAGGGTGGGTTCACCCCTCCACTTT
CAWSGARVGSPLHF